The 12 T cell receptor beta chains below were found in one sample sequenced in a study of response to subunit inactivated influenza vaccine (dated by TCRdb to the late 2010s). The receptor library was made with RT-PCR. Sequencing instrument: Illumina HiSeq 2500. Clones were called with MiXCR by TCRdb after fastp trimmed the public reads at Q25, and only in-frame beta chains were retained. A single entry per CDR3 protein holds the most common genes and DNA from its merged rows. Recorded for this sample are fewer than 700,000 distinct CDR3 sequences; around 13% of them occurred a single time. The ten largest clones capture around 13% of the sample. What the time point label conveys for this sample: more than 40 days after influenza vaccine administration. This material consisted of PBMCs from blood, taken roughly 47 days after vaccination. These receptors all stem from a middle-aged man who received an inactivated influenza vaccine. Donor details come from another sample of the same person, matched by shared clones.

This clonotype was counted many times. The V call is TRBV28, the J call TRBJ2-1; D gene uncertain. The CDR3 has 12 residues. Trimming removed 6 bases from V and 9 bases from J, with 12 bases in between. CDR1 MDHEN and CDR2 SYDVKM come from the germline V gene. The CDR3 sequence is CASSPPIGEQFF. CDR3 DNA: TGTGCCAGCAGCCCTCCGATCGGTGAGCAGTTCTTC.

The rearrangement links TRBV7-8 to TRBJ2-7; D is unresolved. Per the germline V gene, CDR1 is SGHVS and CDR2 is FQNEAQ. V gave up 1 base and J gave up 3 bases, with 7 bases separating them. The CDR3 sequence is 13 residues long. In DNA, the CDR3 is TGTGCCAGCAGCTTAGTGGGTCTCTACGAGCAGTACTTC. Its translation: CASSLVGLYEQYF.

Many counts were recorded for this clonotype. The chain couples TRBV12-3 or TRBV12-4 to TRBJ2-2; D remains unclear. V lost 8 bases to trimming and J lost 2 bases, with 3 bases between them. This CDR3 comprises 11 residues. The CDR3 reads CASRNTGELFF. Here the CDR3 DNA reads TGTGCCAGCCGAAACACCGGGGAGCTGTTTTTT.

This clonotype came up many times. The chain joins TRBV5-1 to TRBJ2-3; no reliable D call. There are 12 residues in the CDR3. Germline CDR1 is SGHRS and CDR2 is YFSETQ. The V end lost 1 base, the J end lost 6 bases, and 6 bases lay between the germline ends. The CDR3 DNA reads as TGCGCCAGCAGCTTGATGCGGGATACGCAGTATTTT. Its translation is CASSLMRDTQYF.

This clonotype was seen only a few times. The chain links TRBV6-2 or TRBV6-3 to TRBJ2-7, with TRBD2 matching over 7 bases. Germline values: CDR1 MNHEY, CDR2 SVGEGT. V was pared by 7 bases and J by 0 bases, with 12 bases of the junction left unmatched. This CDR3 region has 16 residues. CDR3 bases: TGTGCCAGCATCCCTAGGGAGGGGACCACCTCCTACGAGCAGTACTTC. Its translation is CASIPREGTTSYEQYF.

The rearrangement uses TRBV7-8 and TRBJ2-5; D is uncertain. The germline V gene encodes CDR1 SGHVS and CDR2 FQNEAQ. Deletions cut 0 bases from V and 5 bases from J, with 16 bases between. This CDR3 spans 16 amino acids. The CDR3 nucleotides read TGTGCCAGCAGCTTAGCGCTTTGGCTGTTTGGGGAGACCCAGTACTTC. This sequence encodes CASSLALWLFGETQYF. Full variable domain (rest looked up from reference TRBV7-8 and TRBJ2-5): GAGVSQSPRYKVAKRGQDVALRCDPISGHVSLFWYQQALGQGPEFLTYFQNEAQLDKSGLPSDRFFAERPEGSVSTLKIQRTQQEDSAVYLCASSLALWLFGETQYFGPGTRLLVL.

There are a few counts of this clonotype. The chain is built from TRBV11-2 and TRBJ2-2, with 7 bases identical to TRBD2. The junction had 9 bases not matched to a gene; V was cut back by 8 bases and J by 3 bases. The CDR3 sequence is 15 residues long. Per the germline V gene, CDR1 is SGHAT and CDR2 is FQNNGV. Written as DNA, the CDR3 is TGTGCCAGCCCCAAAGCGGGGCGTCACACCGGGGAGCTGTTTTTT. Translated, it gives CASPKAGRHTGELFF.

The genes are TRBV5-1 and TRBJ2-1; D might be TRBD1 or TRBD2, each matching 5 bases. The germline V gene encodes CDR1 SGHRS and CDR2 YFSETQ. Trimming removed 0 bases from V and 3 bases from J, with 13 bases in between. There are 16 residues in the CDR3. The CDR3 sequence is CASSLGQGVGYNEQFF. The CDR3 coding sequence is TGCGCCAGCAGCTTGGGGCAGGGAGTAGGCTACAATGAGCAGTTCTTC.

This clonotype was counted at least ten times. The rearrangement links TRBV11-2 to TRBJ2-1, with D hard to call. The CDR3 has 16 residues. Germline loops: CDR1 SGHAT, CDR2 FQNNGV. Trimming left V 5 bases short and J 4 bases short, with 18 bases between. CDR3 sequence: CASSLIAFTVYNEQFF. CDR3 nucleotides: TGTGCCAGCAGCCTGATAGCCTTCACTGTTTACAATGAGCAGTTCTTC.

This clonotype occurred many times. This chain links TRBV6-2 or TRBV6-3 with TRBJ1-2; 7 bases agree with TRBD1. This CDR3 region has 15 residues. V was clipped by 6 bases and J by 8 bases; unmatched bases: 15. The germline V gene has CDR1 MNHEY and CDR2 SVGEGT. The CDR3 region has the DNA TGTGCCAGCAGGACTCGACTGACAGGGATAGGCGGCTACACCTTC. Translation gives CASRTRLTGIGGYTF.

V and J are TRBV28 and TRBJ2-5; 10 nucleotides align to TRBD1. The CDR3 spans 16 residues. J gave up 4 bases and V 6 bases, and 11 bases lay outside the gene matches. CDR1 and CDR2 (germline): MDHEN, SYDVKM. In DNA form, the CDR3 reads TGTGCCAGCAGACACCGGGACAGGGGAATTTCAGAGACCCAGTACTTC. Translation: CASRHRDRGISETQYF.

V and J are TRBV30 and TRBJ1-1; D remains unclear. This CDR3 comprises 15 residues. Trimming shortened V by 4 bases and J by 4 bases, and 19 bases separated the two germline ends. The germline V gene encodes CDR1 GTSNPN and CDR2 SVGIG (reference sequence). CDR3 residues: CAWKSSSVSSTEAFF. CDR3 nucleotides: TGTGCCTGGAAGTCCTCTTCTGTGAGTAGCACTGAAGCTTTCTTT.